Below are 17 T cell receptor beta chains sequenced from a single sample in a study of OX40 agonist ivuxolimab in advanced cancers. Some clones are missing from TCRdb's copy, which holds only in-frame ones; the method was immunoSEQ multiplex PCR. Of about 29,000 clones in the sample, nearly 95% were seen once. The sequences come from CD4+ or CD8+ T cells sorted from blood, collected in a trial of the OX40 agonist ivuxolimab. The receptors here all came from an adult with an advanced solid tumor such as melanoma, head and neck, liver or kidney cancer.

In DNA form, the CDR3 reads TGTGCCAGCAGCGATGGACTAGCGGGATACACCGGGGAGCTGTTTTTT. Its translation: CASSDGLAGYTGELFF. The chain links TRBV5-6 to TRBJ2-2; TRBD2 aligns across 12 bases. The V gene's germline CDR1 is SGHDT and CDR2 YYEEEE. V was clipped by 4 bases and J by 3 bases; unmatched bases: 4. This CDR3 comprises 16 residues.

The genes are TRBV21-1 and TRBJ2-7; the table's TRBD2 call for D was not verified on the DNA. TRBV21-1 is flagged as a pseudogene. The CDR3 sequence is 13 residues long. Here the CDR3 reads CASTTRSSYEQYF. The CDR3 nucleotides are TGTGCCAGCACCACGAGGAGCTCCTACGAGCAGTACTTC.

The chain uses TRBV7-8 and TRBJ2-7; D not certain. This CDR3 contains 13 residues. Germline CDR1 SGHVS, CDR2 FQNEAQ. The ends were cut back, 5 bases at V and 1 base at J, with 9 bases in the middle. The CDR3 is CASSPPHSYEQYF. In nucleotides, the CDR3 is TGTGCCAGCAGCCCCCCTCATTCCTACGAGCAGTACTTC.

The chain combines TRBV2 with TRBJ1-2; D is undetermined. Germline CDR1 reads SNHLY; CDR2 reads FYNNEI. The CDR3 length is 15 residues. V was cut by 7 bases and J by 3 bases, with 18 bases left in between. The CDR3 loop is CASNNPTEADYGYTF. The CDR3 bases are TGTGCCAGCAACAATCCAACGGAGGCCGACTATGGCTACACCTTC.

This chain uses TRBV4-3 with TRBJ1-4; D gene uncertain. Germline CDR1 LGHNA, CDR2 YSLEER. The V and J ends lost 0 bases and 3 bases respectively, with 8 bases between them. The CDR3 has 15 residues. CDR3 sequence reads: CASSQEGSANEKLFF. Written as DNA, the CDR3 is TGCGCCAGCAGCCAAGAGGGCAGTGCTAATGAAAAACTGTTTTTT.

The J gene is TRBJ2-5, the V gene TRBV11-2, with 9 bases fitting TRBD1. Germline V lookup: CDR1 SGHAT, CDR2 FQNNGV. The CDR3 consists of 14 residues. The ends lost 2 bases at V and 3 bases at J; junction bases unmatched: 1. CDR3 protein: CASSLWTGEETQYF. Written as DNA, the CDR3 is TGTGCCAGCAGCTTATGGACAGGGGAAGAGACCCAGTACTTC.

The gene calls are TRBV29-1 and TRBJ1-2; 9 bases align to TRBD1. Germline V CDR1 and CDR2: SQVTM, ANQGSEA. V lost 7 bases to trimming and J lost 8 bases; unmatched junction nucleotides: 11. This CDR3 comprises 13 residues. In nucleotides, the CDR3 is TGCAGCGATAAGCCGGGACAGGGATTCGGCTACACCTTC. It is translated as CSDKPGQGFGYTF.

CDR3 in amino acids: CASSWRQGTDTQYF. The DNA of the CDR3 is TGTGCCAGCAGCTGGAGACAGGGCACAGATACGCAGTATTTT. J is TRBJ2-3 and V is TRBV5-6; possibly TRBD1 for D (6 bases). Germline CDR1 and CDR2: SGHDT and YYEEEE. This CDR3 contains 14 residues. V gave up 3 bases and J gave up 1 base, with 9 bases separating them.

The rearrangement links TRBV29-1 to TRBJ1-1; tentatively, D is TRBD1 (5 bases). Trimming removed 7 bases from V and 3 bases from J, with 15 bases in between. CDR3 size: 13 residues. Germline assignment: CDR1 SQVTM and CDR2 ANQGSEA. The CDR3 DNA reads TGCAGCGGTGCCGAATGGGGGGACACTGAAGCTTTCTTT. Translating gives CSGAEWGDTEAFF.

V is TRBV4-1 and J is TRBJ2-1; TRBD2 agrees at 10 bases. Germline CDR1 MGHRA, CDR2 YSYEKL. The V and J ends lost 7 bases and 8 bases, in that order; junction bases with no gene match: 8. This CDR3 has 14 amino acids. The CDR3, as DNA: TGCGCCAGCAAACCTAGCGGGAGAGGCGATGAGCAGTTCTTC. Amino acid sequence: CASKPSGRGDEQFF.

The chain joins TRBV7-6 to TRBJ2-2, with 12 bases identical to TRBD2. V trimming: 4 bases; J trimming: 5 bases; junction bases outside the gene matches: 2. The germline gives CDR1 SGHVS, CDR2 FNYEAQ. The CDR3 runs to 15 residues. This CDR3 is CASSSSGGATGELFF. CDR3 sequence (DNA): TGTGCCAGCAGCTCTAGCGGGGGGGCGACCGGGGAGCTGTTTTTT.

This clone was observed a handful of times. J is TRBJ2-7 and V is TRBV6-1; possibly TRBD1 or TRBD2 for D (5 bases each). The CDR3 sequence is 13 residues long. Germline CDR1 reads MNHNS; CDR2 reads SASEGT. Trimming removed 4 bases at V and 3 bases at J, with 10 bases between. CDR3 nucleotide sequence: TGTGCCAGCAGTGTGGGGGTTGACTACGAGCAGTACTTC. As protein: CASSVGVDYEQYF.

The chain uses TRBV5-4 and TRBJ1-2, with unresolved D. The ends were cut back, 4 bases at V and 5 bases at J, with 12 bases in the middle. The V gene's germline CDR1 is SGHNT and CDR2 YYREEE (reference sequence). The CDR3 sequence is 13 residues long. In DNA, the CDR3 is TGTGCCAGCAGCCAATCAGGTGGTTATGGCTACACCTTC. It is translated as CASSQSGGYGYTF.

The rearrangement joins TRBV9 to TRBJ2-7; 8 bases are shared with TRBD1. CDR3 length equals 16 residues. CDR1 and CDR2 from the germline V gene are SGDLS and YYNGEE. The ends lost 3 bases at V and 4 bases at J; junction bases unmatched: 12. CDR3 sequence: CASSEGTGGLPYEQYF. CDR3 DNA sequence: TGTGCCAGCAGCGAGGGGACAGGCGGTCTACCGTACGAGCAGTACTTC.

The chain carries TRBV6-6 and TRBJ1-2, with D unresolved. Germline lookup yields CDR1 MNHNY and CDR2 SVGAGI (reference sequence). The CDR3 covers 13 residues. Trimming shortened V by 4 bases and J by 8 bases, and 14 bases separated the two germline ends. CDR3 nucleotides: TGTGCCAGCAGTTCTTACGGGCTCAACGGCTACACCTTC. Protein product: CASSSYGLNGYTF.

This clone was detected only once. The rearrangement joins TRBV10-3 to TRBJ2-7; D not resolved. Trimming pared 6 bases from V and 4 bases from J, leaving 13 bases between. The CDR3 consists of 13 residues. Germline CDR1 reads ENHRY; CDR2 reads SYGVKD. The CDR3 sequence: CAISEAGPYEQYF. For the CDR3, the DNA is TGTGCCATCAGCGAGGCTGGGCCTTACGAGCAGTACTTC.

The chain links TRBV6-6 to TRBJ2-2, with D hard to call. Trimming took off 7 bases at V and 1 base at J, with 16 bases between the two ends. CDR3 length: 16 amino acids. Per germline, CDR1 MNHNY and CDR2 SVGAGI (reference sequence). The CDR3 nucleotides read TGTGCCAGCAATCCGGACCCCCGATTGAACACCGGGGAGCTGTTTTTT. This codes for CASNPDPRLNTGELFF.